Many counts were recorded for the clone carrying this T cell receptor beta chain. Its antigen is not identified. The CDR3 is made up of 15 amino acids. Germline V CDR1 and CDR2: LGHNA, YSLEER. V shed 2 bases and J shed 0 bases, with 8 bases lying between them. The sample belongs to a study of CD8 T cells in ankylosing spondylitis. Study observations and caveats: A CD8+ phenotype characterized the disease-linked clones, which were relatively rare in peripheral blood. Significantly higher representation of disease-linked clones was reported for matched ankylosing spondylitis synovial fluid.

Researchers built TCR beta libraries using quantitative 5'-RACE with molecular barcodes. TCRdb reanalysed the 5' RACE reads using MiXCR and keeps one entry per CDR3 protein. The sample lists some 300,000 distinct CDR3 sequences, less than 25% occurring once. The sequence was collected from a female donor with ankylosing spondylitis or in good health (not recorded which). The rearrangement joins TRBV4-3 to TRBJ1-5; D not certain. The sample comprised blood, either unsorted or a sorted T cell fraction (not recorded which). The CDR3 is CASSQLVGSNQPQHF. The CDR3 DNA follows: TGCGCCAGCAGCCAACTCGTGGGTAGCAATCAGCCCCAGCATTTT.